This T cell receptor beta chain was identified during a study of T cell repertoires in cytomegalovirus infection. Study-wide background: Public TCR beta signatures marked donors with CMV infection and the matching HLA. Whole-study findings and limits: Individuals carrying CMV plus the relevant HLA were identified by cumulative frequency of public TCR beta families. Within the response measured ex vivo, HLA-C-restricted CMV-specific TCR beta clonotypes were dominant.

The CDR3 spans 12 residues. Trimming cost V 4 bases and J 9 bases, with 9 bases left between them. Germline lookup yields CDR1 MDHEN and CDR2 SYDVKM. MiXCR was run by TCRdb on the reads, yielding one entry per CDR3 protein. The sample gives about 100,000 distinct CDR3 sequences, about 22% of which show up once; roughly two fifths is in the top ten. As to this clonotype: Its cognate antigen is unknown.

The origin of this receptor is a human donor in good health (CMV status not recorded). Some clones in this sample may be carry-over from other donors' samples. The rearrangement joins TRBV28 to TRBJ2-2; a possible D gene is TRBD1 (5 bases). The sample comprised CD8+ T cells from PBMCs. The CDR3 sequence is CASSSGARELFF. The DNA of the CDR3 is TGTGCCAGCAGTTCTGGGGCGCGGGAGCTGTTTTTT.